This is a list of T cell receptor beta chains from one sample in a study of memory CD4+ T cells and cytomegalovirus serostatus. Only in-frame clones appear in the TCRdb table, and some are missing; sequencing was by immunoSEQ multiplex PCR. The repertoire holds under 55,000 clones, with about four fifths as singletons. The sequencing input was memory CD4+ T cells from blood. These TCRs come from an adult in good health and CMV-seropositive. The CDR3 runs from the conserved cysteine through the conserved F or W. Each record gives: CDR3 DNA, CDR3 protein, J gene, D gene, clone size, V gene. A D gene is named only where the DNA matches it firmly. Clone sizes are given selectively: once, few, many, or a class where the clone is expanded.

TGTGCCAGCAGCTTAGGGGGACAAACTGGGGCCAACGTCCTGACTTTC | CASSLGGQTGANVLTF | TRBJ2-6 | - | - | TRBV5-4
TGTGCCAGCAGTTTAAGGGGCGGGTATGGGACTGAAGCTTTCTTT | CASSLRGGYGTEAFF | TRBJ1-1 | - | - | TRBV27
TGTGCCAGCAGCCAAACCGGAGGGGGGGGCGGGGAGACCCAGTACTTC | CASSQTGGGGGETQYF | TRBJ2-5 | - | - | TRBV7-3
TGCGCCAGCAGCCAAGGCTCTTCTGGATCCACTAATGAAAAACTGTTTTTT | CASSQGSSGSTNEKLFF | TRBJ1-4 | - | few | TRBV4-1
TGCGCCAGCAGCTTGATGGCAGGGAGTGAAAAACTGTTTTTT | CASSLMAGSEKLFF | TRBJ1-4 | - | - | TRBV5-1
TGTGCCAGCTCACCAGCACAGACGGGCACCGGGGAGCTGTTTTTT | CASSPAQTGTGELFF | TRBJ2-2 | - | few | TRBV18
TGCAGCGCCGATGGGGGGTACACTGAAGCTTTCTTT | CSADGGYTEAFF | TRBJ1-1 | - | - | TRBV29-1
TGTGCCAGCAGTCCCACAGGCTACAATGAGCAGTTCTTC | CASSPTGYNEQFF | TRBJ2-1 | - | once | TRBV6-5
TGTGCCAGCAGCTCACCCCACAGGGCCCGCTATGGCTACACCTTC | CASSSPHRARYGYTF | TRBJ1-2 | - | once | TRBV7-9
TGTGCCAGCAGTTCGGGGGGCGCCGGGTCAGATACGCAGTATTTT | CASSSGGAGSDTQYF | TRBJ2-3 | - | once | TRBV6-1
TGTGCCAGCAGGCCAAGTAGGGCCAATGAGCAGTTCTTC | CASRPSRANEQFF | TRBJ2-1 | - | - | TRBV2
TGTGCCAGCAGCCCTGACAGCCCCGGGGAGCTGTTTTTT | CASSPDSPGELFF | TRBJ2-2 | - | - | TRBV5-4
TGTGCCAGCAGCTTAACGGCGGCCCCCTACAATGAGCAGTTCTTC | CASSLTAAPYNEQFF | TRBJ2-1 | - | once | TRBV7-3
TGTGCCAGTAGCCGTACAGACAGGGTGCACACTGAAGCTTTCTTT | CASSRTDRVHTEAFF | TRBJ1-1 | TRBD1 | - | TRBV19
TGTGCCAGCACGAGGGACGTGAACACTGAAGCTTTCTTT | CASTRDVNTEAFF | TRBJ1-1 | - | - | TRBV2
TGTGCCTGGAGTGACAGGGCTGGAAACACCATATATTTT | CAWSDRAGNTIYF | TRBJ1-3 | - | once | TRBV30
TGTGCCAGCAGTTCACCGGGCCGAGGGGGCTACACCTTC | CASSSPGRGGYTF | TRBJ1-2 | - | - | TRBV28
TGTGCCAGCAGTTTACTGGACAGGGCTGGGGCCAACGTCCTGACTTTC | CASSLLDRAGANVLTF | TRBJ2-6 | TRBD1 | once | TRBV28
TGTGCCAGCAGTCAGACTATGGGGGACACCGGGGAGCTGTTTTTT | CASSQTMGDTGELFF | TRBJ2-2 | - | once | TRBV2
TGTGCCTCACACGGACAGCAGCAAGAGACCCAGTACTTC | CASHGQQQETQYF | TRBJ2-5 | - | - | TRBV30
TGTGCCAGCAGTTACTCTTCCGGAGGGAACAAGGTCGAGCAGTACTTC | CASSYSSGGNKVEQYF | TRBJ2-7 | - | - | TRBV6-5
TGTGCCAGCCCTAATGAGGGAACTAGCTTACAAGAGACCCAGTACTTC | CASPNEGTSLQETQYF | TRBJ2-5 | - | - | TRBV5-6
TGTGCCAGCAGCTTGGCCAGCAGGGGGGGACCCACTGAAGCTTTCTTT | CASSLASRGGPTEAFF | TRBJ1-1 | TRBD1 | - | TRBV5-4
TGTGCCAGCAGTGGAGCGGGAGAGACCCAGTACTTC | CASSGAGETQYF | TRBJ2-5 | - | - | TRBV2
TGCGCCAGCAGCTTGGAAGACGCGTTCTACGAGCAGTACTTC | CASSLEDAFYEQYF | TRBJ2-7 | - | - | TRBV5-1
TGTGCCAGCAGCGCTTTGGGGAGCTCCTACGAGCAGTACTTC | CASSALGSSYEQYF | TRBJ2-7 | - | - | TRBV9
TGTGCCAGCAGACTCTCAGGGGTCGGCTACACCTTC | CASRLSGVGYTF | TRBJ1-2 | - | once | TRBV28
TGCAGCGCCCAGACTAGTCAAGAGACCCAGTACTTC | CSAQTSQETQYF | TRBJ2-5 | - | - | TRBV29-1
TGTGCCAGCAGCCCGGACAGGAGCAATCAGCCCCAGCATTTT | CASSPDRSNQPQHF | TRBJ1-5 | TRBD1 | - | TRBV6-6
TGTGCCAGCAGTGAAGCGGGCAGGGCGGGAAACACCATATATTTT | CASSEAGRAGNTIYF | TRBJ1-3 | - | - | TRBV6-1
TGTGCCAGCGACGGGGAGACCCAGTACTTC | CASDGETQYF | TRBJ2-5 | - | - | TRBV7-9
TGTGCCAGCGCCGGTTGGGCGGGATCGCTAGATACGCAGTATTTT | CASAGWAGSLDTQYF | TRBJ2-3 | - | - | TRBV19
TGCGCCAGCAGCTCAAGACAGGACAGGGGGGACGAGCAGTACTTC | CASSSRQDRGDEQYF | TRBJ2-7 | TRBD1 | - | TRBV5-1
TGTGCCAGTTCGCCGGACAGGGGTCGGAATTCACCCCTCCACTTT | CASSPDRGRNSPLHF | TRBJ1-6 | TRBD1 | - | TRBV6-5
TGTGCCAGTTGCTCCGGACTAGCGGGCTCCTACAATGAGCAGTTCTTC | CASCSGLAGSYNEQFF | TRBJ2-1 | TRBD2 | - | TRBV19
TGTGCCAGCAGCTTCCGGGACAGCCGGTTCTACAATGAGCAGTTCTTC | CASSFRDSRFYNEQFF | TRBJ2-1 | TRBD1 | - | TRBV7-6
TGTGCCAGCAGCGAACCAGGTGTGAGCGCTGAAGCTTTCTTT | CASSEPGVSAEAFF | TRBJ1-1 | - | - | TRBV28
TGTGCCAGCAGCCAAGAGGGCAGGGGTGATTCACCCCTCCACTTT | CASSQEGRGDSPLHF | TRBJ1-6 | - | - | TRBV4-2
TGCAGCGTTTACAAACAGGGGGCGCGAACTGAAGCTTTCTTT | CSVYKQGARTEAFF | TRBJ1-1 | TRBD1 | - | TRBV29-1
TGTGCCAGCAGCTTGGTAATAGCTCCGGATACGCAGTATTTT | CASSLVIAPDTQYF | TRBJ2-3 | - | - | TRBV5-4
TGTGCCAGCAAGTGGCGCAGCCTCTCCTACGAGCAGTACTTC | CASKWRSLSYEQYF | TRBJ2-7 | - | - | TRBV9
TGTGCCAGCAGTCTGGTCGGGAGCAATCAGCCCCAGCATTTT | CASSLVGSNQPQHF | TRBJ1-5 | - | - | TRBV6-1
TGTGCCAGCAGCTTGAGCGGGAGGGATACGCAGTATTTT | CASSLSGRDTQYF | TRBJ2-3 | TRBD2 | - | TRBV5-4
TGTGCCAGCTCAAAGGGGACAAGAGGGAATAATTCACCCCTCCACTTT | CASSKGTRGNNSPLHF | TRBJ1-6 | - | - | TRBV18
TGTGCCAGCAGTGAAGGTCGGCAGGGGCTCGCTTTCTTT | CASSEGRQGLAFF | TRBJ1-1 | - | once | TRBV2
TGTGCCATCAGTGATGGGACAGGGTACACTGAAGCTTTCTTT | CAISDGTGYTEAFF | TRBJ1-1 | TRBD1 | - | TRBV10-3
TGTGCCAGCAGCTTATTGGGAGGGGGGGGACGCTCTGGAAACACCATATATTTT | CASSLLGGGGRSGNTIYF | TRBJ1-3 | - | - | TRBV7-2
TGTGCCAGCAGCCTGTCAGGTTTCGATAATGAGCAGTTCTTC | CASSLSGFDNEQFF | TRBJ2-1 | - | - | TRBV11-2
TGTGCCAGCTCACCAGGGCTAGCGGCCTACAATGAGCAGTTCTTC | CASSPGLAAYNEQFF | TRBJ2-1 | TRBD2 | - | TRBV18
TGTGCCAGCAAAAGGGAAGAGTCCTATAATTCACCCCTCCACTTT | CASKREESYNSPLHF | TRBJ1-6 | - | - | TRBV6-5
TGTGCCAGCCGTTTTTTAGGGAACACCGGGGAGCTGTTTTTT | CASRFLGNTGELFF | TRBJ2-2 | - | - | TRBV5-6
TGTGCCAGCAGCTTCAGCAGATCTAACTATGGCTACACCTTC | CASSFSRSNYGYTF | TRBJ1-2 | - | - | TRBV7-2
TGTGCCAGCAGCCGGACCGGGGATACGCAGTATTTT | CASSRTGDTQYF | TRBJ2-3 | - | - | TRBV11-1
TGTGCCAGCAGTGAAGCTATCTATAATTCACCCCTCCACTTT | CASSEAIYNSPLHF | TRBJ1-6 | - | - | TRBV6-1
TGTGCCAGCAGCTTGTTAACAGCTGGGAGGAATTCACCCCTCCACTTT | CASSLLTAGRNSPLHF | TRBJ1-6 | - | few | TRBV5-4
TGCAGCGTTGAGAGGCGGGAGGGCCAAGAGACCCAGTACTTC | CSVERREGQETQYF | TRBJ2-5 | TRBD2 | - | TRBV29-1
TGCAGCGTTGAGGCTAGCGGGAGGTTTTACTCCTACAATGAGCAGTTCTTC | CSVEASGRFYSYNEQFF | TRBJ2-1 | TRBD2 | - | TRBV29-1
TGTGCCAGCAGCATAGTAGGACTACCTACGCAGTATTTT | CASSIVGLPTQYF | TRBJ2-3 | - | - | TRBV7-9
TGTGCCAGCAGCCAAGCAGGGATGAACACTGAAGCTTTCTTT | CASSQAGMNTEAFF | TRBJ1-1 | - | - | TRBV14